These T cell receptor beta chains were read from a single sample in a study. MiXCR, run by TCRdb on the 5' RACE reads, gives a single entry per CDR3 protein. This sample has under 60,000 distinct CDR3 sequences, with 25% to 30% found just once. The source material was naive CD4+ T cells sorted from blood. Every receptor here comes from a female donor with breast cancer. Each CDR3 is given with its conserved first and last residue. Each record gives: clone size, D gene, J gene, V gene, CDR3 DNA, CDR3 protein. D genes are given only for firm matches. Clone size, where shown, is once, few, many, or a class for clones that have expanded.

abundance: few; d_gene: TRBD1; j_gene: TRBJ1-1; v_gene: TRBV24-1; CDR3nt: TGTGCCACCCAGGGACAGCCGAACACTGAAGCTTTCTTT; CDR3aa: CATQGQPNTEAFF
abundance: few; d_gene: .; j_gene: TRBJ2-3; v_gene: TRBV7-9; CDR3nt: TGTGCCAGCAGCTTAAGGCGACTTGAAGGAGATACGCAGTATTTT; CDR3aa: CASSLRRLEGDTQYF
abundance: few; d_gene: TRBD1; j_gene: TRBJ1-1; v_gene: TRBV5-1; CDR3nt: TGCGCCAGCAGCTCCGGACAGGGGGCAGGGGCTTTCTTT; CDR3aa: CASSSGQGAGAFF
abundance: .; d_gene: .; j_gene: TRBJ1-2; v_gene: TRBV11-2; CDR3nt: TGTGCCAGCTCACAACTACAGGGTGGCGGCTACACCTTC; CDR3aa: CASSQLQGGGYTF
abundance: many; d_gene: .; j_gene: TRBJ2-2; v_gene: TRBV9; CDR3nt: TGTGCCAGCAGCGTAGTTGTGGAGGCTAGGGAGCTGTTTTTT; CDR3aa: CASSVVVEARELFF
abundance: .; d_gene: .; j_gene: TRBJ1-1; v_gene: TRBV7-8; CDR3nt: TGTGCCAGCAGCCTCCCCGGGTTCTCGAACACTGAAGCTTTCTTT; CDR3aa: CASSLPGFSNTEAFF
abundance: few; d_gene: TRBD1; j_gene: TRBJ1-5; v_gene: TRBV12-3/TRBV12-4; CDR3nt: TGTGCCAGCAACTTGGGACAGAATCAGCCCCAGCATTTT; CDR3aa: CASNLGQNQPQHF
abundance: few; d_gene: .; j_gene: TRBJ2-5; v_gene: TRBV9; CDR3nt: TGTGCCAGCAGCCCACGGACATATCCGGGCGAGACCCAGTACTTC; CDR3aa: CASSPRTYPGETQYF
abundance: few; d_gene: .; j_gene: TRBJ2-1; v_gene: TRBV5-6; CDR3nt: TGTGCCAGCAGCAAGACCCACAATGAGCAGTTCTTC; CDR3aa: CASSKTHNEQFF
abundance: .; d_gene: TRBD2; j_gene: TRBJ2-5; v_gene: TRBV7-2; CDR3nt: TGTGCCAGCAGTTCGGAGCGGGAGAGGTCCAAAGAGACCCAGTACTTC; CDR3aa: CASSSERERSKETQYF
abundance: many; d_gene: TRBD1; j_gene: TRBJ2-5; v_gene: TRBV10-2; CDR3nt: TGCGCCAGCAGGACAGGGGGGGAAGAGACCCAGTACTTC; CDR3aa: CASRTGGEETQYF
abundance: .; d_gene: TRBD1; j_gene: TRBJ1-4; v_gene: TRBV20-1; CDR3nt: TGCAGTGCTGCAGGGGGAGCAACTAATGAAAAACTGTTTTTT; CDR3aa: CSAAGGATNEKLFF
abundance: .; d_gene: TRBD2; j_gene: TRBJ2-1; v_gene: TRBV27; CDR3nt: TGTGCCATTGCGCCCCTCCTAGCGGGTCAGTACAATGAGCAGTTCTTC; CDR3aa: CAIAPLLAGQYNEQFF
abundance: many; d_gene: TRBD1; j_gene: TRBJ1-5; v_gene: TRBV10-3; CDR3nt: TGTGCCATCAGTGAGTCGGACAGGGGAGGCAATCAGCCCCAGCATTTT; CDR3aa: CAISESDRGGNQPQHF
abundance: .; d_gene: .; j_gene: TRBJ1-2; v_gene: TRBV27; CDR3nt: TGTGCCACGGGCCGGGGGGGTCACTATGGCTACACCTTC; CDR3aa: CATGRGGHYGYTF
abundance: many; d_gene: .; j_gene: TRBJ2-1; v_gene: TRBV4-2; CDR3nt: TGTGCCAGCAGTCGGGACACCGCTTCCCTCTCCTACAATGAGCAGTTCTTC; CDR3aa: CASSRDTASLSYNEQFF
abundance: .; d_gene: .; j_gene: TRBJ2-5; v_gene: TRBV2; CDR3nt: TGTGCCAGCAGTCCCCCACGGGACCCGCAGATTCAGACCCAGTACTTC; CDR3aa: CASSPPRDPQIQTQYF
abundance: few; d_gene: TRBD1; j_gene: TRBJ2-3; v_gene: TRBV3-1; CDR3nt: TGTGCCAGCAGACTTACGGGACAGGGATGGACAGATACGCAGTATTTT; CDR3aa: CASRLTGQGWTDTQYF
abundance: .; d_gene: .; j_gene: TRBJ2-1; v_gene: TRBV20-1; CDR3nt: TGCAGTGGCCTGCGTCAGCGCAATGAGCAGTTCTTC; CDR3aa: CSGLRQRNEQFF
abundance: .; d_gene: TRBD1; j_gene: TRBJ1-1; v_gene: TRBV25-1; CDR3nt: TGTGCCAGCAGTGAGGTCCCTTTTCAGGGGGGAACTGAAGCTTTCTTT; CDR3aa: CASSEVPFQGGTEAFF
abundance: .; d_gene: .; j_gene: TRBJ1-5; v_gene: TRBV29-1; CDR3nt: TGCAGCGTCGGGGGGCAAAATCAGCCCCAGCATTTT; CDR3aa: CSVGGQNQPQHF
abundance: .; d_gene: .; j_gene: TRBJ2-2; v_gene: TRBV20-1; CDR3nt: TGCAGTGCTAGAAAAGGGTCGGCGAACACCGGGGAGCTGTTTTTT; CDR3aa: CSARKGSANTGELFF
abundance: .; d_gene: .; j_gene: TRBJ1-2; v_gene: TRBV20-1; CDR3nt: TGCAGTGCTAGAGTTTTTGGGCACCTTACTAACTATGGCTACACCTTC; CDR3aa: CSARVFGHLTNYGYTF
abundance: .; d_gene: TRBD2; j_gene: TRBJ2-3; v_gene: TRBV20-1; CDR3nt: TGCAGTGCCCAACCTGGACTAGCGGGAGCAGATACGCAGTATTTT; CDR3aa: CSAQPGLAGADTQYF
abundance: few; d_gene: .; j_gene: TRBJ1-1; v_gene: TRBV29-1; CDR3nt: TGCAGCGTTGAAGAGGCAGGAGTGAACACTGAAGCTTTCTTT; CDR3aa: CSVEEAGVNTEAFF
abundance: few; d_gene: .; j_gene: TRBJ1-1; v_gene: TRBV5-4; CDR3nt: TGTGCCAGCAGCCAGGTATTACAGAAGTCGACTGAAGCTTTCTTT; CDR3aa: CASSQVLQKSTEAFF
abundance: few; d_gene: TRBD2; j_gene: TRBJ2-1; v_gene: TRBV5-1; CDR3nt: TGCGCCAGCAGCCCCGGACTAGCGGATTACAATGAGCAGTTCTTC; CDR3aa: CASSPGLADYNEQFF
abundance: .; d_gene: .; j_gene: TRBJ2-7; v_gene: TRBV10-3; CDR3nt: TGTGCCATCAGTGGCGCCCGGGGGCGCAACGAGCAGTACTTC; CDR3aa: CAISGARGRNEQYF
abundance: many; d_gene: .; j_gene: TRBJ2-3; v_gene: TRBV7-6; CDR3nt: TGTGCCAGCAGCAACAGGGAAACAGATACGCAGTATTTT; CDR3aa: CASSNRETDTQYF
abundance: .; d_gene: TRBD2; j_gene: TRBJ2-2; v_gene: TRBV9; CDR3nt: TGTGCCAGCAGCGTAGTAGCGGGAGGATCCGGGGAGCTGTTTTTT; CDR3aa: CASSVVAGGSGELFF
abundance: .; d_gene: .; j_gene: TRBJ1-4; v_gene: TRBV20-1; CDR3nt: TGCAGTGCTTCCCTGGGAGTACTTGCAACTAATGAAAAACTGTATTTT; CDR3aa: CSASLGVLATNEKLYF
abundance: few; d_gene: .; j_gene: TRBJ2-5; v_gene: TRBV11-1; CDR3nt: TGTGCCAGCAGCCCCCGGGACAACCAAGAGACCCAGTACTTC; CDR3aa: CASSPRDNQETQYF
abundance: few; d_gene: .; j_gene: TRBJ1-2; v_gene: TRBV7-2; CDR3nt: TGTGCCAGCAGCTTTGGGCCGGGACAAGAAGGCTACACCTTC; CDR3aa: CASSFGPGQEGYTF
abundance: few; d_gene: .; j_gene: TRBJ1-4; v_gene: TRBV4-1; CDR3nt: TGCGCCAGCAGCCAGTTTACCGGTGAAAAACTGTTTTTT; CDR3aa: CASSQFTGEKLFF
abundance: few; d_gene: .; j_gene: TRBJ2-1; v_gene: TRBV6-5; CDR3nt: TGTGCCAGCAGTTACTATGGGGGTGAGCAGTTCTTC; CDR3aa: CASSYYGGEQFF
abundance: many; d_gene: .; j_gene: TRBJ1-2; v_gene: TRBV20-1; CDR3nt: TGCAGTGCTAGAGATCTCAAAAAGTTGGGGGATGGCTACACCTTC; CDR3aa: CSARDLKKLGDGYTF
abundance: .; d_gene: .; j_gene: TRBJ1-1; v_gene: TRBV4-3; CDR3nt: TGTGCCAGCAGCCCGGACACCAACACTGGAGCTTTCTTT; CDR3aa: CASSPDTNTGAFF
abundance: few; d_gene: .; j_gene: TRBJ1-2; v_gene: TRBV7-2; CDR3nt: TGTGCCAGCAGCTTAGGGTGGACTAACTATGGCTACACCTTC; CDR3aa: CASSLGWTNYGYTF
abundance: .; d_gene: .; j_gene: TRBJ1-1; v_gene: TRBV5-1; CDR3nt: TGCGCCAGCAGCTTGGATACGGGATTTAACACTGAAGCTTTCTTT; CDR3aa: CASSLDTGFNTEAFF
abundance: many; d_gene: TRBD1; j_gene: TRBJ1-5; v_gene: TRBV12-3/TRBV12-4; CDR3nt: TGTGCCAGCAGCCGGGACAGTAGCAATCAGCCCCAGCATTTT; CDR3aa: CASSRDSSNQPQHF